This T cell receptor (beta chain) was identified in a study of T cells in Graves' hyperthyroidism and ophthalmopathy. In germline, CDR1 is SGHRS, CDR2 YFSETQ. The CDR3 has 15 residues. V gave up 4 bases and J gave up 3 bases; unmatched junction bases: 7. The source material, RNA transcripts, was used to amplify TCR beta CDR3 regions. The HTBI primer set was used in a first-round RT-PCR of the TCR CDR3. Using its own MiXCR run on the multiplex PCR reads, TCRdb lists one record per CDR3 protein. The sample includes roughly 130,000 distinct CDR3 sequences, approximately 20% of them seen just once. Sequenced: blood. The TCR originated in a woman between 50 and 59 years old with Graves' hyperthyroidism that later progressed to Graves' ophthalmopathy. J is TRBJ1-3 and V is TRBV5-1; TRBD1 aligns across 7 bases. The chain's CDR3 is CASSNTGEGGNTIYF. CDR3 nucleotide sequence: TGCGCCAGCAGCAACACAGGGGAAGGTGGAAACACCATATATTTT. Looking up the rest from reference TRBV5-1 and TRBJ1-3 gives the full variable domain: KAGVTQTPRYLIKTRGQQVTLSCSPISGHRSVSWYQQTPGQGLQFLFEYFSETQRNKGNFPGRFSGRQFSNSRSEMNVSTLELGDSALYLCASSNTGEGGNTIYFGEGSWLTVV.